A selection of T cell receptor beta chains follows, all from one sample in a study of T cell repertoires in cytomegalovirus infection. Antigens for these TCRs are unknown. TCRdb processed the reads anew with MiXCR; each CDR3 protein has one entry. The repertoire consists of a few hundred thousand distinct CDR3 sequences, with over 35% occurring once and the leading ten covering 48%. The sequencing used cultured PBMCs, collected from culture after CMV antigen stimulation. Receptors were obtained from a human donor in good health (CMV status not recorded). Some clones in this sample may be carry-over from other donors' samples. CDR3s include the opening cysteine and the closing phenylalanine or tryptophan. Each record gives: J gene, D gene, V gene, clone size, CDR3 DNA, CDR3 protein. A D gene is named only where the DNA matches it firmly. Clone size is stated in some rows and not others, as once, few, many or a class when expanded.

J gene: TRBJ1-6; D gene: TRBD1; V gene: TRBV12-3/TRBV12-4; clone size: few; CDR3 DNA: TGTGCCAGCACCCAAGCCGGGACAGGGAGGCCCCTCCACTTT; CDR3 protein: CASTQAGTGRPLHF
J gene: TRBJ2-2; D gene: NA; V gene: TRBV6-2/TRBV6-3; clone size: NA; CDR3 DNA: TGTGCCAGCAGTTACTCTTGGGGGTCGACCGGGGAGCTGTTTTTT; CDR3 protein: CASSYSWGSTGELFF
J gene: TRBJ2-7; D gene: TRBD1; V gene: TRBV12-3/TRBV12-4; clone size: NA; CDR3 DNA: TGTGCCAGCAGTTGGACAGGGGGAAGCGAGCAGTACTTC; CDR3 protein: CASSWTGGSEQYF
J gene: TRBJ2-2; D gene: TRBD2; V gene: TRBV11-2; clone size: NA; CDR3 DNA: TGTGCCAGCAGTTCCCCTAGCGGGGCGCCCACCGGGGAGCTGTTTTTT; CDR3 protein: CASSSPSGAPTGELFF
J gene: TRBJ2-7; D gene: TRBD1; V gene: TRBV7-8; clone size: NA; CDR3 DNA: TGTGCCAGCAGACGTGCGCGGACAGGGGCCTCCTACGAGCAGTACTTC; CDR3 protein: CASRRARTGASYEQYF
J gene: TRBJ2-7; D gene: NA; V gene: TRBV7-2; clone size: NA; CDR3 DNA: TGTGCCAGCAGCTTTTCCACTAGTCGGAGGGCCCTCGAGCAGTACTTC; CDR3 protein: CASSFSTSRRALEQYF
J gene: TRBJ1-2; D gene: NA; V gene: TRBV7-9; clone size: few; CDR3 DNA: TGTGCCAGCAGCTTAAGAAGAGGGAAGTCGGGCTACACCTTC; CDR3 protein: CASSLRRGKSGYTF
J gene: TRBJ2-3; D gene: NA; V gene: TRBV12-3/TRBV12-4; clone size: few; CDR3 DNA: TGTGCCAGCAATGATCCGGGGGGCCCCCAGGATACGCAGTATTTT; CDR3 protein: CASNDPGGPQDTQYF
J gene: TRBJ1-2; D gene: TRBD1; V gene: TRBV15; clone size: once; CDR3 DNA: TGTGCCACCAGCAAACAGGGGGCCTATGGCTACACCTTC; CDR3 protein: CATSKQGAYGYTF
J gene: TRBJ1-5; D gene: NA; V gene: TRBV6-6; clone size: once; CDR3 DNA: TGTGCCAGCAGAGAAACAGGGAGGGATAATCAGCCCCAGCATTTT; CDR3 protein: CASRETGRDNQPQHF
J gene: TRBJ2-3; D gene: TRBD2; V gene: TRBV6-5; clone size: few; CDR3 DNA: TGTGCCAGCAGTTACTCTGGCGGGGGGGCAGATACGCAGTATTTT; CDR3 protein: CASSYSGGGADTQYF
J gene: TRBJ2-2; D gene: NA; V gene: TRBV6-5; clone size: NA; CDR3 DNA: TGTGCCAGCAAGAGGGGGATGGCCACCGGGGAGCTGTTTTTT; CDR3 protein: CASKRGMATGELFF
J gene: TRBJ2-6; D gene: TRBD2; V gene: TRBV11-1; clone size: few; CDR3 DNA: TGTGCCAGCAGCTCCCCCGGGACTAGCGGGGTTGGGGCCAACGTCCTGACTTTC; CDR3 protein: CASSSPGTSGVGANVLTF
J gene: TRBJ2-3; D gene: NA; V gene: TRBV7-2; clone size: many; CDR3 DNA: TGTGCCAGCAGCTCCCTCCCCGGCTCAGATACGCAGTATTTT; CDR3 protein: CASSSLPGSDTQYF
J gene: TRBJ2-5; D gene: NA; V gene: TRBV7-2; clone size: NA; CDR3 DNA: TGTGCCAGCAGCTTAGCGTCAGGGGCAGGGGAGACCCAGTACTTC; CDR3 protein: CASSLASGAGETQYF
J gene: TRBJ1-1; D gene: NA; V gene: TRBV19; clone size: few; CDR3 DNA: TGTGCCAGTACGAGTGGGAGAAACATAAAAGCTTTCTTT; CDR3 protein: CASTSGRNIKAFF
J gene: TRBJ2-7; D gene: NA; V gene: TRBV12-3/TRBV12-4; clone size: NA; CDR3 DNA: TGTGCCAGCACCCCAGGGACCGGTGAGCAGTACTTC; CDR3 protein: CASTPGTGEQYF
J gene: TRBJ2-5; D gene: NA; V gene: TRBV20-1; clone size: NA; CDR3 DNA: TGCAGTGCCGACATCCCGGGGCGGCCAGAGACCCAGTACTTC; CDR3 protein: CSADIPGRPETQYF
J gene: TRBJ1-2; D gene: NA; V gene: TRBV7-8; clone size: NA; CDR3 DNA: TGTGCCAGCAGCTCAATTGGGGCAGGGGAAGATTATGGCTACACCTTC; CDR3 protein: CASSSIGAGEDYGYTF
J gene: TRBJ2-1; D gene: TRBD2; V gene: TRBV7-2; clone size: many; CDR3 DNA: TGTGCCAGCAGCTTAAGGACTAGACCTACCTGGAGCTCCTACAATGAGCAGTTCTTC; CDR3 protein: CASSLRTRPTWSSYNEQFF
J gene: TRBJ2-4; D gene: NA; V gene: TRBV20-1; clone size: many; CDR3 DNA: TGCAGTTCCCTTCAGATAGCCAAAAACATTCAGTACTTC; CDR3 protein: CSSLQIAKNIQYF
J gene: TRBJ2-1; D gene: TRBD2; V gene: TRBV27; clone size: NA; CDR3 DNA: TGTGCCAGCAGACGACTAGCGGAAAGCTCCTACAATGAGCAGTTCTTC; CDR3 protein: CASRRLAESSYNEQFF